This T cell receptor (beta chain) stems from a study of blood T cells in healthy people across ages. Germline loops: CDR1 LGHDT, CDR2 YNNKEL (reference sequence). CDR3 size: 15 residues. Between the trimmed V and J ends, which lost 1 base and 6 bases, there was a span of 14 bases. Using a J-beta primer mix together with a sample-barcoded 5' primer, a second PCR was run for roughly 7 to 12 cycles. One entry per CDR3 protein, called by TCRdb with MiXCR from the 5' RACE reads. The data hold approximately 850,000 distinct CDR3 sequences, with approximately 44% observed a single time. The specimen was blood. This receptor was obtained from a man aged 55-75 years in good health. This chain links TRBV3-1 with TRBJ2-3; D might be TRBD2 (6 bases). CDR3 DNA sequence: TGTGCCAGCAGCCAAGGTGGGGACTCCAGGGATACGCAGTATTTT. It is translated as CASSQGGDSRDTQYF.